This entry lists 26 T cell receptor beta chains sequenced from one sample in a study of CD8+CD57+ T cells in acquired aplastic anemia. Genomic DNA served as template for TCR beta VDJ and CDR3 profiling. TCRdb re-derived calls from the reads in MiXCR, one entry per CDR3 protein. The sample carries about 120,000 distinct CDR3 sequences, about 50% recorded once. Sequenced patients had shown CD8+CD57+ cell expansion by flow cytometry. Sequenced sample: sorted CD4+, CD8+, or CD8+CD57+ T cells (not recorded which) from PBMCs. These TCRs come from a human donor with aplastic anemia.

The chain links TRBV2 to TRBJ1-1; perhaps TRBD1 as D (6 bases). The CDR3 runs to 12 residues. With 7 bases removed from V and 10 bases from J, the gap between germline ends came to 16 bases. Germline lookup yields CDR1 SNHLY and CDR2 FYNNEI. The CDR3 region is CASKRGALAAFF. The CDR3 DNA sequence: TGTGCCAGCAAGAGGGGGGCGCTAGCAGCTTTCTTT. The variable domain in full, with the rest retrieved from reference TRBV2 and TRBJ1-1, is EPEVTQTPSHQVTQMGQEVILRCVPISNHLYFYWYRQILGQKVEFLVSFYNNEISEKSEIFDDQFSVERPDGSNFTLKIRSTKLEDSAMYFCASKRGALAAFFGQGTRLTVV.

Only a few counts were recorded for this clonotype. The chain is built from TRBV10-3 and TRBJ2-7; the D gene is possibly TRBD1 (5 bases). Trimming shortened V by 2 bases and J by 7 bases, and 15 bases separated the two germline ends. Germline V gene lookup returns CDR1 ENHRY and CDR2 SYGVKD. The CDR3 is 14 residues long. The CDR3 is CAISEANGAGEQYF. The CDR3 coding sequence is TGTGCCATCAGTGAGGCGAACGGAGCAGGGGAGCAGTACTTC.

This clonotype was seen many times. This chain joins TRBV2 and TRBJ2-7, with 11 bases that match TRBD2. CDR1 and CDR2 (germline): SNHLY, FYNNEI. The CDR3 covers 14 residues. Trimming removed 11 bases from V and 3 bases from J; junction bases left unmatched: 9. The CDR3 sequence: CAVTGTSGIYEQYF. CDR3 DNA: TGTGCCGTCACCGGGACTAGCGGTATCTACGAGCAGTACTTC.

At least ten counts were recorded for this clonotype. The germline gene is not matched at one end of the junction; a read error may be the cause. The chain carries TRBV7-7 and TRBJ2-1; 10 bases map to TRBD2. The germline V gene encodes CDR1 SSHAT and CDR2 FNYEAQ (reference sequence). There are 16 residues in the CDR3. This CDR3 reads CASSLGGPASGGEQFF. DNA for the CDR3: TGTGCTAGCAGCTTAGGGGGCCCTGCTAGCGGGGGTGAGCAGTTCTTC.

V usage is TRBV15 and J usage is TRBJ1-6; a possible D gene is TRBD1 (6 bases). CDR3 length: 14 amino acids. CDR1 is LNHNV and CDR2 is YYDKDF in the germline V gene (reference sequence). Trimming stripped 4 bases from V and 10 bases from J, with 14 bases between. CDR3 coding DNA: TGTGCCACCAGCAAAGGGGCAGGGGACTCACCCCTCCACTTT. It translates to CATSKGAGDSPLHF.

The sample holds many counts of this clonotype. V gene TRBV9 combines with J gene TRBJ2-5; D remains unclear. This CDR3 spans 14 amino acids. V lost 4 bases to trimming and J lost 3 bases, with 13 bases between them. Germline V CDR1 and CDR2: SGDLS, YYNGEE. CDR3 sequence: CASSPPWQKETQYF. The CDR3 DNA sequence: TGTGCCAGCAGCCCCCCCTGGCAGAAAGAGACCCAGTACTTC. Complete variable domain (other parts from reference TRBV9 and TRBJ2-5): DSGVTQTPKHLITATGQRVTLRCSPRSGDLSVYWYQQSLDQGLQFLIQYYNGEERAKGNILERFSAQQFPDLHSELNLSSLELGDSALYFCASSPPWQKETQYFGPGTRLLVL.

Concerning this clonotype itself: One end of the junction is discordant with germline, which a read error may explain. This chain links TRBV24-1 with TRBJ2-3; 8 bases map to TRBD1. The germline gives CDR1 KGHDR, CDR2 SFDVKD. The CDR3 consists of 16 residues. This CDR3 reads CATSDSGQGRTETQYF. The CDR3 nucleotides are TGTGCCACCAGTGATTCCGGACAGGGCCGCACAGAGACGCAGTATTTT.

The chain is built from TRBV6-4 and TRBJ2-3; maybe TRBD2 (6 bases). The CDR3 sequence is 13 residues long. Trimming cost V 2 bases and J 7 bases, with 10 bases left between them. Germline values: CDR1 MRHNA, CDR2 SNTAGT. CDR3 DNA: TGTGCCAGCAGTGACCGGGACTTACATACGCAGTATTTT. Translating gives CASSDRDLHTQYF.

The chain is built from TRBV25-1 and TRBJ2-2; D might be TRBD2 (7 bases). CDR1 is MGHDK, CDR2 SYGVNS, per germline. CDR3 length equals 15 residues. The ends were cut back, 6 bases at V and 2 bases at J, with 13 bases in the middle. The CDR3 region is CASRKAGTNTGELFF. CDR3 sequence (DNA): TGTGCCAGCAGGAAAGCGGGGACAAACACCGGGGAGCTGTTTTTT.

The chain joins TRBV20-1 to TRBJ2-7, with a tentative D call TRBD2 (5 bases). V gave up 7 bases and J gave up 1 base, with 20 bases separating them. CDR1 is DFQATT, CDR2 SNEGSKA, per germline (reference sequence). This CDR3 comprises 15 residues. DNA of the CDR3: TGCAGTGTCAGAAAAGAGGGCGGACTGTCCTACGAGCAGTACTTC. It translates to CSVRKEGGLSYEQYF.

The chain uses TRBV7-2 and TRBJ1-1; no definite D call. This CDR3 is built from 15 residues. From germline, CDR1 is SGHTA and CDR2 FQGNSA. V was pared by 3 bases and J by 5 bases, with 16 bases between. The CDR3 loop reads CASSFFGSVATEAFF. CDR3 in DNA: TGTGCCAGCAGCTTTTTTGGTAGTGTTGCGACTGAAGCTTTCTTT.

This clonotype was observed many times. This rearrangement joins TRBV11-2 to TRBJ2-3; 9 bases are a match to TRBD2. This CDR3 contains 15 residues. J was trimmed by 3 bases and V by 5 bases; bases with no gene match: 6. The germline gives CDR1 SGHAT, CDR2 FQNNGV. Here the CDR3 DNA reads TGTGCCAGCAGCAACCTAGCGGGAAGTACAGATACGCAGTATTTT. The encoded protein is CASSNLAGSTDTQYF.

The V call is TRBV29-1, the J call TRBJ1-1, with D possibly matching TRBD1 (6 bases). This CDR3 comprises 13 residues. Trimming took off 8 bases at V and 3 bases at J, with 16 bases between the two ends. CDR1 is SQVTM and CDR2 is ANQGSEA in the germline V gene. CDR3 sequence (DNA): TGCAGCATCGAGGGGGGTCTATACACTGAAGCTTTCTTT. Translating it yields CSIEGGLYTEAFF.

This clonotype was picked up many times. V gene TRBV9 combines with J gene TRBJ2-1; D unclear. Trimming shortened V by 2 bases and J by 7 bases, and 7 bases separated the two germline ends. Looked up from germline, CDR1 is SGDLS and CDR2 is YYNGEE. The CDR3 has 12 amino acids. DNA of the CDR3: TGTGCCAGCAGCGTGGCGTGGAATGAGCAGTTCTTC. Translation gives CASSVAWNEQFF.

Details on this clonotype: A much larger clone is a single base away; this may be a read error. The V and J genes are TRBV10-3 and TRBJ1-1; 7 bases are shared with TRBD1. This CDR3 is built from 16 residues. Germline CDR1 is ENHRY and CDR2 is SYGVKD. The CDR3 DNA follows: TGTGCCAACAGTTACTCCTTCAGCCAGGGGGACACTGAAGCTTTCTTT. The encoded protein is CANSYSFSQGDTEAFF.

V and J are TRBV18 and TRBJ2-3, with TRBD1 as a possible D gene (6 bases). The V and J ends lost 2 bases and 6 bases respectively, with 12 bases between them. Germline CDR1 reads KGHSH; CDR2 reads LQKENI. This CDR3 is built from 14 residues. CDR3 amino acids: CASSPGSGADTQYF. The DNA of the CDR3 is TGTGCCAGCTCACCAGGGTCAGGGGCCGATACGCAGTATTTT.

The chain employs TRBV20-1 and TRBJ2-3; no definite D call. The V gene lost 3 bases and the J gene lost 0 bases, with 10 bases spanning the gap. The CDR3 covers 14 residues. Germline V gives CDR1 DFQATT, CDR2 SNEGSKA (reference sequence). The CDR3 spells CSARGRSSTDTQYF. As DNA, the CDR3 is TGCAGTGCTAGGGGCAGGTCTAGCACAGATACGCAGTATTTT.

This clonotype is a singleton in its sample. V gene TRBV10-3 combines with J gene TRBJ1-1, with a possible D match to TRBD1 (6 bases). This CDR3 is built from 14 residues. Trimming pared 6 bases from V and 3 bases from J, leaving 14 bases between. Germline CDR1 reads ENHRY; CDR2 reads SYGVKD. Here the CDR3 reads CAISSQGPYTEAFF. CDR3 bases: TGTGCCATCAGCTCACAGGGTCCCTACACTGAAGCTTTCTTT.

This clonotype has just a few counts. For the CDR3, the DNA is TGTGCCAGCAAAGGGGGAGACAATGAGCAGTTCTTC. This translates into CASKGGDNEQFF. The rearrangement joins TRBV2 to TRBJ2-1, with D perhaps TRBD1 (6 bases). The CDR3 is 12 residues long. V lost 7 bases and J lost 5, with 9 bases in between. Germline V gene lookup returns CDR1 SNHLY and CDR2 FYNNEI.

This clonotype occurred a few times. The chain employs TRBV3-1 and TRBJ1-3; TRBD1 matches 8 bases. The CDR3 extends over 17 amino acids. The germline CDR1 and CDR2 sequences are LGHDT and YNNKEL (reference sequence). J lost 0 bases, V lost 4 bases, and 8 bases had no gene match. In DNA, the CDR3 is TGTGCCAGCAGCCTTGGGACAGGACGATTCTCTGGAAACACCATATATTTT. Translated, it gives CASSLGTGRFSGNTIYF.

The V call is TRBV10-3, the J call TRBJ1-6; D possibly corresponds to TRBD1 (5 bases). The V end lost 4 bases, the J end lost 4 bases, and 14 bases lay between the germline ends. The CDR3 is 16 amino acids. Germline CDR1 reads ENHRY; CDR2 reads SYGVKD. Here the CDR3 reads CAISVSGLKYNSPLHF. In DNA, the CDR3 is TGTGCCATCAGTGTATCGGGACTCAAGTATAATTCACCCCTCCACTTT.

The genes are TRBV11-2 and TRBJ1-2, with D possibly being TRBD1 (5 bases). CDR1 and CDR2 from the germline V gene are SGHAT and FQNNGV. Trimming left V 5 bases short and J 1 base short, with 17 bases between. The CDR3 extends over 16 amino acids. The CDR3 is CASSPWVGELNYGYTF. The CDR3 DNA reads as TGTGCCAGCAGCCCTTGGGTGGGGGAACTTAACTATGGCTACACCTTC. The complete variable domain, with remaining parts taken from reference TRBV11-2 and TRBJ1-2, reads EAGVAQSPRYKIIEKRQSVAFWCNPISGHATLYWYQQILGQGPKLLIQFQNNGVVDDSQLPKDRFSAERLKGVDSTLKIQPAKLEDSAVYLCASSPWVGELNYGYTFGSGTRLTVV.

This clonotype was seen a handful of times. The CDR3 spells CASSSPPGGSGEQYF. The CDR3 nucleotides are TGTGCCAGTAGTTCCCCCCCGGGAGGATCGGGGGAGCAGTACTTC. V usage is TRBV19 and J usage is TRBJ2-7; TRBD2 agrees at 7 bases. This CDR3 contains 15 residues. Germline V CDR1 and CDR2: LNHDA, SQIVND (reference sequence). V shed 5 bases, J shed 7 bases, and the junction held 14 bases outside the gene matches.

V and J are TRBV6-7 and TRBJ2-1, with D maybe TRBD1 (5 bases). TRBV6-7 belongs to the ORF category, with a function that is uncertain. V was pared by 5 bases and J by 0 bases, with 11 bases between. This CDR3 is built from 15 residues. CDR3 DNA sequence: TGTGCCAGCAGTGACAGCCGGAGCTCCTACAATGAGCAGTTCTTC. Translation: CASSDSRSSYNEQFF.

The chain has TRBV27 and TRBJ1-2; D perhaps matches TRBD1 (5 bases). The germline V and J ends were trimmed by 2 bases and 5 bases, with 9 bases remaining between them. The CDR3 spans 13 residues. Per the germline V gene, CDR1 is MNHEY and CDR2 is SMNVEV (reference sequence). CDR3 protein: CASSLGSGYGYTF. The CDR3 nucleotides read TGTGCCAGCAGTTTAGGGTCAGGGTATGGCTACACCTTC.

The chain uses TRBV6-5 and TRBJ2-7; D is unclear. Germline CDR1 reads MNHEY; CDR2 reads SVGAGI. V was cut by 0 bases and J by 3 bases, with 9 bases left in between. This CDR3 region has 14 residues. CDR3 sequence (DNA): TGTGCCAGCAGTTACTCGATGGGAATCTACGAGCAGTACTTC. It encodes CASSYSMGIYEQYF.